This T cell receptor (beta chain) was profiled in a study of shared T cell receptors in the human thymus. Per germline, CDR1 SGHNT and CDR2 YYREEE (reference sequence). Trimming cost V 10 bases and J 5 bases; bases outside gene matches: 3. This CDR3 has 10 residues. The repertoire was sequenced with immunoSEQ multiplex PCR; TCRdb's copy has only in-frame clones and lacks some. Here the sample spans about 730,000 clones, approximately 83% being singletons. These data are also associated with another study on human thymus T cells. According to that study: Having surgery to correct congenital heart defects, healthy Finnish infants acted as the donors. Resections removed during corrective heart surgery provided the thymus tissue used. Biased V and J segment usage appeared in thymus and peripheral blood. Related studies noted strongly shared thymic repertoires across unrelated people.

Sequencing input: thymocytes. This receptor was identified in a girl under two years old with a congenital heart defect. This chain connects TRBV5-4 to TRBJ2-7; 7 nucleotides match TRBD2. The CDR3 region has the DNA TGTGCCTTGGGGGGGGACGAGCAGTACTTC. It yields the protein CALGGDEQYF.